A selection of T cell receptor beta chains follows, all from one sample in a study of T cells in Graves' hyperthyroidism and ophthalmopathy. TCRdb re-called the multiplex PCR reads through MiXCR, storing one row per CDR3 protein. The sample holds fewer than 450,000 distinct CDR3 sequences, about 15% seen once. The source material was blood. These receptors were taken from a woman aged 25 to 39 with Graves' hyperthyroidism that later progressed to Graves' ophthalmopathy. The CDR3 runs from the conserved cysteine through the conserved F or W. A D gene is named only where the DNA matches it firmly. The size of a clone is reported for some rows only, either as once, few or many, or as a class for expanded clones.

cdr3_aa	cdr3_nt	clone_size	v_call	j_call	d_call
CASSMRGLAGGNTQYF	TGTGCCAGCAGCATGCGGGGACTAGCGGGGGGGAATACGCAGTATTTT	many	TRBV7-2	TRBJ2-3	TRBD2
CASHRQGDYGYTF	TGTGCCAGCCATAGGCAAGGGGACTATGGCTACACCTTC	many	TRBV2	TRBJ1-2	NA
CASTHFSGLLGTDTQYF	TGTGCCAGCACCCATTTTAGCGGACTCCTCGGCACAGATACGCAGTATTTT	NA	TRBV6-1	TRBJ2-3	NA
CASTLGAGGPPDNEQFF	TGTGCCAGCACCCTGGGTGCGGGAGGGCCTCCAGACAATGAGCAGTTCTTC	few	TRBV7-2	TRBJ2-1	TRBD2
CASSPYESYEQYF	TGTGCCAGCAGTCCATATGAGAGCTACGAGCAGTACTTC	many	TRBV6-1	TRBJ2-7	NA
CASNRVRNTEAFF	TGTGCCAGCAACAGGGTACGAAACACTGAAGCTTTCTTT	NA	TRBV6-1	TRBJ1-1	NA
CASSSGQGSLGYTF	TGTGCCAGCAGTTCGGGACAGGGAAGTCTGGGCTACACCTTC	many	TRBV28	TRBJ1-2	TRBD1
CASSLLGPLHNEQFF	TGTGCCAGCAGTTTACTAGGCCCCCTCCACAATGAGCAGTTCTTC	few	TRBV27	TRBJ2-1	NA
CASSLVSAGLPYEQYF	TGTGCCAGCAGCTTAGTTTCAGCGGGTCTCCCCTACGAGCAGTACTTC	many	TRBV11-2	TRBJ2-7	NA
CASSQGNRGNYGYTF	TGTGCCAGCAGCCAAGGAAACAGGGGGAACTATGGCTACACCTTC	few	TRBV14	TRBJ1-2	TRBD1
CASSSKRMAGGMTDTQYF	TGTGCCAGCAGTTCCAAAAGAATGGCGGGGGGTATGACAGATACGCAGTATTTT	NA	TRBV6-5	TRBJ2-3	TRBD2
CASSRLGTVYPNTEAFF	TGTGCCAGCAGCCGACTCGGGACAGTTTACCCCAACACTGAAGCTTTCTTT	few	TRBV9	TRBJ1-1	TRBD1
CASSSPGRAGGSYEQYF	TGTGCCAGCAGTTCCCCAGGGAGAGCGGGGGGGTCCTACGAGCAGTACTTC	NA	TRBV28	TRBJ2-7	TRBD2
CASSPSFQETQYF	TGTGCCAGCTCACCGAGCTTCCAAGAGACCCAGTACTTC	many	TRBV18	TRBJ2-5	NA
CATSRDRGGTGELFF	TGTGCCACCAGCAGAGATCGGGGGGGCACCGGGGAGCTGTTTTTT	many	TRBV15	TRBJ2-2	TRBD2
CASSVGSPTTSSYNSPLHF	TGTGCCAGCTCCGTCGGGTCCCCGACGACGAGCTCCTATAATTCACCCCTCCACTTT	NA	TRBV18	TRBJ1-6	NA
CASSRDRGLSNTEAFF	TGTGCCAGCAGCAGGGACAGGGGGCTATCGAACACTGAAGCTTTCTTT	many	TRBV2	TRBJ1-1	TRBD1
CASSQVRGEETQYF	TGTGCCAGCAGCCAAGTGCGGGGGGAAGAGACCCAGTACTTC	NA	TRBV3-1	TRBJ2-5	TRBD2
CASTAVQGEKLFF	TGTGCCAGCACCGCGGTTCAGGGTGAAAAACTGTTTTTT	many	TRBV12-3/TRBV12-4	TRBJ1-4	NA
CAFLAGGTPYNEQFF	TGTGCCTTTCTAGCGGGAGGGACTCCCTACAATGAGCAGTTCTTC	many	TRBV30	TRBJ2-1	TRBD2
CASSFNIINSPLHF	TGTGCCAGCAGTTTTAACATAATCAATTCACCCCTCCACTTT	many	TRBV12-3/TRBV12-4	TRBJ1-6	NA
CAWRGPGTYEQYF	TGTGCCTGGAGAGGGCCGGGAACCTACGAGCAGTACTTC	NA	TRBV30	TRBJ2-7	NA
CSAREGESLYSTDTQYF	TGCAGTGCTAGAGAAGGGGAGTCCCTTTACAGCACAGATACGCAGTATTTT	NA	TRBV20-1	TRBJ2-3	NA
CASSIEWGNEQFF	TGTGCCAGTAGTATAGAGTGGGGAAATGAGCAGTTCTTC	many	TRBV19	TRBJ2-1	NA
CASTYGGSYNEQFF	TGTGCCAGCACCTACGGGGGGTCTTACAATGAGCAGTTCTTC	many	TRBV6-5	TRBJ2-1	TRBD2
CAWGTGVSYEQYF	TGTGCCTGGGGGACAGGGGTCTCCTACGAGCAGTACTTC	NA	TRBV30	TRBJ2-7	TRBD1
CSARDRSLGNTIYF	TGCAGTGCTAGAGACAGGAGCCTTGGAAACACCATATATTTT	many	TRBV20-1	TRBJ1-3	NA
CSVPWTGDGYTF	TGCAGCGTACCTTGGACAGGTGATGGCTACACCTTC	few	TRBV29-1	TRBJ1-2	TRBD1
CASSYNAPGSYTF	TGTGCCAGCAGTTACAACGCCCCGGGCAGCTACACCTTC	NA	TRBV6-5	TRBJ1-2	NA
CASSLGRTSGETQYF	TGTGCCAGCAGCTTAGGTCGGACTAGCGGGGAGACCCAGTACTTC	many	TRBV11-2	TRBJ2-5	TRBD2
CASTTDRVNTEAFF	TGTGCCAGCACCACGGACAGGGTGAACACTGAAGCTTTCTTT	NA	TRBV6-1	TRBJ1-1	TRBD1